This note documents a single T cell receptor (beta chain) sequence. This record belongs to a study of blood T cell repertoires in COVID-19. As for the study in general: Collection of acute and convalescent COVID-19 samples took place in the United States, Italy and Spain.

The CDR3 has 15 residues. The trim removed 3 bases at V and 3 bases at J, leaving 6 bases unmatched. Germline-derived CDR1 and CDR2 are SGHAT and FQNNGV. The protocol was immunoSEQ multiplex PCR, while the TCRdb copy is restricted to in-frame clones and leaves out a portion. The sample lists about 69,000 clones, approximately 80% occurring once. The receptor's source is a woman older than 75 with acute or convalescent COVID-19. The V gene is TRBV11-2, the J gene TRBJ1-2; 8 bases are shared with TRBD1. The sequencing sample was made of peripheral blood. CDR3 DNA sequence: TGTGCCAGCAGCTTGACAGGGGAGGGTGACTATGGCTACACCTTC. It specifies CASSLTGEGDYGYTF.